This T cell receptor beta chain was sequenced for a study of Tregs in tolerant kidney transplant recipients (dated by TCRdb to between 2017 and 2020). At the level of the whole study: TCRbeta sequencing was used in the study to identify donor-specific regulatory T cells before combined kidney and bone marrow transplantation, and the identified cells were then tracked after transplant. Several methods of expanding Tregs specific for an allogeneic donor were compared by TCRbeta repertoire sequencing in a few healthy controls. Study-wide conclusions, independent of this receptor: Biological reproducibility was not examined directly, but technical replication error appeared to be minimal. The study was limited by small patient numbers, and the findings need validation in larger populations and under other immunosuppression protocols. Expanding Tregs with activated donor B cells appeared to identify the most biologically relevant and donor-specific TCRbeta repertoire.

For TCRbeta CDR3 sequencing, genomic DNA from the sorted cells was extracted using the QIAGEN DNeasy Blood and Tissue Kit. Through immunoSEQ, high-throughput TCRbeta CDR3 sequencing was done commercially, including PCR amplification with internal controls and bias correction. As for the authors' bioinformatics: A unique productive TCRbeta sequence was defined by the CDR3 nucleotide sequence when primers matched, and otherwise by the CDR3 amino acid sequence together with the Vbeta and Jbeta genes. To correct sorting error, sequences shared between sorted populations at a frequency ratio of 2:1 or less were removed; the rest were assigned to the higher population. Donor-reactive sequences were defined as at least 5-fold expanded in CFSE-low cells versus unstimulated cells, with frequency of at least 0.01% in CFSE-low cells. Jensen-Shannon divergence calculated on the top 100 TCRbeta sequences ranked by frequency was used to measure repertoire divergence. For samples with multiple sequencing runs, sorting error was corrected separately for each run before the runs were pooled. This immuneACCESS table, as held by TCRdb, lists in-frame sequences with V and J called but not all clones. Of the missing ones, under half trace to an unresolved V gene in checked studies; the others have no known cause. That table supplies the V and J calls and clone size; D and trimming were determined from the DNA. The table for this sample lists about 120,000 clones; almost 95% of them were counted only once. The ten most abundant clones make up approximately 0.62% of the sample.

From its cysteine to its phenylalanine, the CDR3 spans 15 amino acids. Kept here is only the CDR3 DNA, which spans 45 bases and is read in frame from base 1. For this chain, trimming is 5 bases at the V end and 8 bases at the J end, and the number of junction bases without a gene match is 11. For CDR1 and CDR2, the germline V gene lists SGHDN and FVKESK. Thawed PBMCs were FACS-sorted into unstimulated Tregs (CD4+CD25+CD127-), CD4+ non-Tregs (CD4+CD25-), CD4 cells and CD8 cells. Healthy control blood was obtained either as purchased buffy coats or from healthy volunteers. Healthy control blood was processed to PBMCs with a Ficoll density gradient and then cryopreserved, whereas patient PBMCs were collected both before and after transplant. Worth noting for this clone: It lacks a known antigen. Base qualities are missing; no much larger clone stands one base away.

What was sequenced was CD4+ T cells from blood. This TCR was sampled from a human donor in good health. The chain is encoded by TRBV14 joined to TRBJ1-4, with TRBD1 matching 7 junction bases. The CDR3 sequence is CASSKAVRGVEKLFF. The base sequence is TGTGCCAGCAGCAAAGCGGTCAGGGGGGTCGAAAAACTGTTTTTT. Reference TRBV14 and TRBJ1-4 genes cover what lies past the CDR3, so the full variable domain is EAGVTQFPSHSVIEKGQTVTLRCDPISGHDNLYWYRRVMGKEIKFLLHFVKESKQDESGMPNNRFLAERTGGTYSTLKVQPAELEDSGVYFCASSKAVRGVEKLFFGSGTQLSVL.